Here is one TCR beta chain with its context. The antigen remains unidentified. The data stem from a study of shared clonotypes between healthy human individuals. The wider study: Each donor had three CD4 naive, three CD4 memory, two CD8 naive and one CD8 memory plate. Overall study results and limits: Rarefaction showed that sequencing of sorted subsets was incomplete (despite large depth).

Using immunoSEQ multiplex PCR, the repertoire was profiled, and TCRdb retains in-frame clones only, with some absent. The data contain around 100,000 clones, about 72% of them singletons. The CDR3 is made up of 16 amino acids. The chain couples TRBV1 to TRBJ2-2; the table's D call, TRBD1, was not checked against the DNA. TRBV1 is termed a pseudogene. The TCR was taken from a woman aged 30 to 39 in good health. The sequencing sample was made of memory CD8+ T cells sorted from blood. Subset noted: CD45RO+ cells pooled with CCR7-negative TemRA cells. The CDR3 DNA sequence: TGCACCAGCAGCCTCCAGGGGCCCCTGGACACCGGGGAGCTGTTTTTT. This codes for CTSSLQGPLDTGELFF.